This T cell receptor (beta chain) was recovered during a study of T cell repertoires in cytomegalovirus infection. About the research overall: Alongside well-studied HLA-B-restricted CMV epitopes, recently identified HLA-C-restricted CMV epitopes were also used. Public TCR beta signatures provided an indication of both CMV infection and a matching HLA type.

As for this clonotype: Its antigen is not known.

The CDR3 is 15 residues long. V lost 3 bases to trimming and J lost 6 bases, with 14 bases between them. The V gene's germline CDR1 is KGHDR and CDR2 SFDVKD. TCRdb independently ran MiXCR on the reads; one entry per CDR3 protein. The profile shows a few hundred thousand distinct CDR3 sequences, about 34% of them singletons. The specimen was cultured PBMCs, collected from culture after CMV antigen stimulation. The origin of this receptor is a human donor in good health (CMV status not recorded). Some clones in this sample may be carry-over from other donors' samples. The chain recombines TRBV24-1 with TRBJ2-1; D is perhaps TRBD1 (6 bases). CDR3 region: CATSDADSSVNEQFF. CDR3 coding DNA: TGTGCCACCAGTGATGCGGACAGTAGCGTCAATGAGCAGTTCTTC.